One TCR beta chain is described in this entry. Its target is not known. These data originate in a study of Tregs in tolerant kidney transplant recipients. V shed 6 bases, J shed 5 bases, and the junction held 9 bases outside the gene matches. CDR1 and CDR2 from the germline V gene are MNHNS and SASEGT. The CDR3 totals 14 residues. Repertoires were generated with immunoSEQ multiplex PCR, while TCRdb's copy carries only in-frame clones and drops some. This sample has over 15,000 clones, with 53% found just once. Study-wide points: Tregs expanded with activated donor B cells seemed most donor-specific.

Recipient PBMCs carried a CFSE label and met irradiated graft donor PBMCs for over 5 days before FACS sorting. The TCR originated in a human patient who received a combined kidney and bone marrow transplant. The material was CD4+ T cells from blood cultured with allogeneic cells, obtained before the transplant. This chain connects TRBV6-1 to TRBJ2-5; 7 bases agree with TRBD2. The CDR3 protein is CASRPSGAGETQYF. As DNA, the CDR3 is TGTGCCAGCAGACCTAGCGGAGCGGGGGAGACCCAGTACTTC.